Listed below are T cell receptor beta chains from one sample, sequenced in a study of cytomegalovirus exposure and HLA in healthy donors. Sequencing used immunoSEQ multiplex PCR; TCRdb keeps in-frame clones, though not all of them. The sample shows about 110,000 clones, more than 65% of them seen only once. The sample was PBMCs. Receptors originate from a male donor in good health and CMV-seronegative. Each CDR3 is given with its conserved first and last residue. D genes are given only for firm matches. Only some rows state a clone size, as once, few, many or a class for expanded clones.

TRBJ1-5	NA	NA	TRBV28	CASKQGQRQPQHF	TGTGCCAGCAAGCAGGGGCAACGTCAGCCCCAGCATTTT
TRBJ2-6	TRBD1	few	TRBV7-2	CASADRFLSGANVLTF	TGTGCCAGCGCGGACAGGTTTCTCTCTGGGGCCAACGTCCTGACTTTC
TRBJ2-3	TRBD2	once	TRBV5-1	CASSLEKVAGSDTQYF	TGCGCCAGCAGCTTGGAGAAGGTAGCGGGATCAGATACGCAGTATTTT
TRBJ2-7	TRBD2	NA	TRBV27	CASSPRASGVYEQYF	TGTGCCAGCAGTCCCCGGGCTAGCGGGGTCTACGAGCAGTACTTC
TRBJ2-7	TRBD2	NA	TRBV4-2	CASSQESGSSYEQYF	TGTGCCAGCAGCCAAGAGAGCGGGAGTTCCTACGAGCAGTACTTC
TRBJ2-3	TRBD2	NA	TRBV7-6	CASSSTSGRATRDTQYF	TGTGCCAGCAGCTCGACTAGCGGGAGGGCAACACGGGATACGCAGTATTTT
TRBJ1-4	TRBD1	NA	TRBV19	CASSMGDSNEKLFF	TGTGCCAGTAGCATGGGGGACAGCAATGAAAAACTGTTTTTT
TRBJ2-1	TRBD2	few	TRBV4-2	CASSQPTGTSGFNEQFF	TGTGCCAGCAGCCAACCTACCGGGACTAGCGGCTTCAATGAGCAGTTCTTC
TRBJ1-5	NA	NA	TRBV21-1	CASGWYSNQPQHF	TGTGCCAGCGGCTGGTATAGCAATCAGCCCCAGCATTTT
TRBJ2-1	TRBD2	NA	TRBV5-4	CASSFPGTTFEQFF	TGTGCCAGCAGCTTTCCCGGGACTACGTTTGAGCAGTTCTTC
TRBJ1-3	TRBD1	NA	TRBV6-1	CASSDPGQGLSGNTIYF	TGTGCCAGCAGTGACCCGGGACAGGGGCTCTCTGGAAACACCATATATTTT
TRBJ2-6	NA	few	TRBV19	CASSMFTGQISGANVLTF	TGTGCCAGTAGTATGTTTACAGGGCAAATCTCTGGGGCCAACGTCCTGACTTTC
TRBJ1-3	NA	NA	TRBV29-1	CSVVRASGNTIYF	TGCAGCGTTGTCAGGGCCTCTGGAAACACCATATATTTT
TRBJ2-6	NA	NA	TRBV5-1	CASSSGQPNGDNVLTF	TGCGCCAGCAGCAGCGGACAGCCAAATGGGGACAACGTCCTGACTTTC
TRBJ2-3	NA	NA	TRBV15	CATSRDQGTDTQYF	TGTGCCACCAGCAGAGATCAGGGAACAGATACGCAGTATTTT
TRBJ2-2	NA	NA	TRBV25-1	CASSESTGELFF	TGTGCCAGCAGTGAATCGACCGGGGAGCTGTTTTTT
TRBJ2-7	TRBD2	NA	TRBV2	CASSGLAGVPSYEQYF	TGTGCCAGCAGTGGACTAGCGGGAGTCCCCTCCTACGAGCAGTACTTC
TRBJ2-7	NA	NA	TRBV28	CASLHQTATYEQYF	TGTGCCAGCCTGCACCAGACAGCTACCTACGAGCAGTACTTC
TRBJ2-1	TRBD2	NA	TRBV10-3	CAISEGWEVAGYNEQFF	TGTGCCATCAGTGAAGGGTGGGAGGTAGCGGGGTACAATGAGCAGTTCTTC
TRBJ2-5	TRBD2	once	TRBV2	CASSAGTSGKTETQYF	TGTGCCAGCAGCGCCGGGACTAGCGGGAAGACGGAGACCCAGTACTTC
TRBJ2-5	NA	NA	TRBV18	CASSPGLSVVQETQYF	TGTGCCAGCTCACCAGGACTAAGCGTGGTCCAAGAGACCCAGTACTTC
TRBJ2-3	TRBD2	NA	TRBV10-1	CASSLTSGRMTDTQYF	TGCGCCAGCAGCCTGACTAGCGGGAGGATGACAGATACGCAGTATTTT
TRBJ1-6	NA	NA	TRBV5-4	CASSLVPENSPLHF	TGTGCCAGCAGCTTGGTTCCGGAGAATTCACCCCTCCACTTT
TRBJ2-1	TRBD1	NA	TRBV9	CASSVALRQGVYNEQFF	TGTGCCAGCAGCGTAGCTCTACGACAGGGGGTATACAATGAGCAGTTCTTC
TRBJ2-3	NA	few	TRBV5-8	CASSPGEAIGTDTQYF	TGTGCCAGCAGCCCGGGGGAGGCGATCGGGACAGATACGCAGTATTTT
TRBJ1-4	TRBD1	NA	TRBV2	CASSERTDRGLFF	TGTGCCAGCAGTGAAAGGACAGACAGGGGTTTGTTTTTT
TRBJ1-4	TRBD1	NA	TRBV5-6	CASSPGQARNEKLFF	TGTGCCAGCAGCCCTGGACAGGCGCGGAATGAAAAACTGTTTTTT
TRBJ1-4	TRBD1	NA	TRBV7-2	CASSGTGPGEKLFF	TGTGCCAGCAGCGGGACAGGGCCTGGTGAAAAACTGTTTTTT
TRBJ2-1	NA	NA	TRBV6-5	CASRAGRYNEQFF	TGTGCCAGCCGGGCGGGACGGTACAATGAGCAGTTCTTC
TRBJ1-3	NA	NA	TRBV7-2	CASSSQTGIRGNTIYF	TGTGCCAGCAGCTCCCAGACCGGGATTCGGGGAAACACCATATATTTT
TRBJ2-5	NA	NA	TRBV5-1	CASSFQGYQETQYF	TGCGCCAGCAGCTTTCAGGGATATCAAGAGACCCAGTACTTC
TRBJ2-7	TRBD2	NA	TRBV5-1	CASSWAGTSGPYEQYF	TGCGCCAGCAGCTGGGCCGGGACTAGCGGGCCCTACGAGCAGTACTTC
TRBJ2-7	NA	few	TRBV7-9	CASSSTPTISYEQYF	TGTGCCAGCAGCTCCACCCCGACAATCTCCTACGAGCAGTACTTC
TRBJ1-1	NA	NA	TRBV6-5	CASSYLRGRGGTEAFF	TGTGCCAGCAGTTACCTTCGAGGGAGGGGTGGGACTGAAGCTTTCTTT
TRBJ2-7	TRBD1	NA	TRBV12-5	CASGLMTGLGYEQYF	TGTGCTAGTGGTTTGATGACAGGGTTAGGCTACGAGCAGTACTTC
TRBJ1-5	NA	NA	TRBV7-3	CASSSDGLPNQPQHF	TGTGCCAGCAGCTCGGACGGACTCCCCAATCAGCCCCAGCATTTT
TRBJ2-5	TRBD2	few	TRBV10-2	CASSESHRPGLAGWTYQETQYF	TGCGCCAGCAGTGAGTCGCACCGCCCAGGACTAGCGGGATGGACGTACCAAGAGACCCAGTACTTC
TRBJ1-5	NA	NA	TRBV27	CASNFHNQPQHF	TGTGCCAGCAATTTCCACAATCAGCCCCAGCATTTT
TRBJ2-1	NA	NA	TRBV28	CASSLTWEQFF	TGTGCCAGCAGTTTAACATGGGAGCAGTTCTTC
TRBJ1-3	NA	NA	TRBV6-1	CASHPGGSGNTIYF	TGTGCCTCCCACCCGGGGGGCTCTGGAAACACCATATATTTT
TRBJ2-7	NA	NA	TRBV7-2	CAVGKGVHPFYEQYF	TGTGCCGTTGGAAAGGGGGTTCACCCCTTCTACGAGCAGTACTTC
TRBJ1-5	NA	NA	TRBV29-1	CSVGGGSGQPQHF	TGCAGCGTTGGGGGGGGCTCGGGTCAGCCCCAGCATTTT
TRBJ1-2	TRBD1	NA	TRBV30	CACPGQTGRGGYTF	TGTGCCTGTCCGGGACAGACCGGACGGGGTGGCTACACCTTC
TRBJ2-7	NA	NA	TRBV28	CASSFETGTPLYEQYF	TGTGCCAGCAGTTTTGAGACCGGGACACCGCTCTACGAGCAGTACTTC
TRBJ2-1	NA	NA	TRBV5-1	CASSLTSGSGNEQFF	TGCGCCAGCAGCTTGACGTCCGGATCGGGCAATGAGCAGTTCTTC
TRBJ2-7	NA	NA	TRBV6-5	CASSYSSRTTGEQYF	TGTGCCAGCAGTTACTCAAGTCGGACCACGGGGGAGCAGTACTTC
TRBJ2-1	TRBD1	NA	TRBV9	CASSKGTGDYNEQFF	TGTGCCAGCAGCAAGGGGACAGGGGACTACAATGAGCAGTTCTTC
TRBJ2-1	TRBD1	NA	TRBV25-1	CASSVTTGVGYNEQFF	TGTGCCAGCAGTGTCACGACAGGGGTAGGCTACAATGAGCAGTTCTTC
TRBJ2-2	TRBD2	NA	TRBV28	CASSLWGLAGLNTGELFF	TGTGCCAGCAGTTTATGGGGACTAGCGGGATTGAACACCGGGGAGCTGTTTTTT
TRBJ1-3	NA	NA	TRBV5-1	CASSLTGQAGNTIYF	TGCGCCAGCAGCTTGACGGGACAAGCTGGAAACACCATATATTTT
TRBJ1-2	NA	NA	TRBV20-1	CSAGALGYTF	TGCAGTGCGGGGGCGCTTGGCTACACCTTC
TRBJ2-1	TRBD1	few	TRBV28	CASRLTGTGEQFF	TGTGCCAGCAGGTTGACAGGGACGGGCGAGCAGTTCTTC
TRBJ2-7	TRBD1	NA	TRBV11-3	CASSLEGDSSYEQYF	TGTGCCAGCAGCTTAGAAGGGGACAGCTCCTACGAGCAGTACTTC
TRBJ2-1	NA	NA	TRBV25-1	CASSPSGGPYNEQLF	TGTGCCAGCAGCCCGAGCGGAGGACCCTACAATGAGCAGCTCTTC
TRBJ1-1	TRBD1	NA	TRBV11-2	CASSPGQGYFNTEAFF	TGTGCCAGCAGCCCCGGACAGGGCTACTTTAACACTGAAGCTTTCTTT
TRBJ2-2	NA	few	TRBV5-4	CASSLPSTGELFF	TGTGCCAGCAGCTTACCCAGCACCGGGGAGCTGTTTTTT